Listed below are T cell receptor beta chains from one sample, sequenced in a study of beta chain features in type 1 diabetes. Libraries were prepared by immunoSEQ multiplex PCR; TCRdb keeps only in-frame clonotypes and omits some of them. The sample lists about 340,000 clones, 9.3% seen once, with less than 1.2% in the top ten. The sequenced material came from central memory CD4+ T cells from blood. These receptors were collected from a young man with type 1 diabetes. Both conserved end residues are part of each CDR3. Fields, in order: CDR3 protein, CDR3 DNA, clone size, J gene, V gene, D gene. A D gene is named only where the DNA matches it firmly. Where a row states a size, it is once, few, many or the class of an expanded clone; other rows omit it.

CDR3 protein: CASSQVGQGGINEQFF
CDR3 DNA: TGCGCCAGCAGCCAAGTAGGACAGGGGGGTATAAATGAGCAGTTCTTC
clone size: .
J gene: TRBJ2-1
V gene: TRBV4-3
D gene: TRBD1

CDR3 protein: CASPATGTYEQYF
CDR3 DNA: TGTGCCAGCCCCGCTACGGGAACCTACGAGCAGTACTTC
clone size: many
J gene: TRBJ2-7
V gene: TRBV5-6
D gene: .

CDR3 protein: CASSLGGGNTGELFF
CDR3 DNA: TGTGCCAGCAGCTTAGGCGGGGGGAACACCGGGGAGCTGTTTTTT
clone size: .
J gene: TRBJ2-2
V gene: TRBV7-2
D gene: TRBD2

CDR3 protein: CASSYSGTANYGYTF
CDR3 DNA: TGTGCCAGCAGTTACTCAGGGACAGCGAACTATGGCTACACCTTC
clone size: .
J gene: TRBJ1-2
V gene: TRBV6-5
D gene: TRBD1

CDR3 protein: CATSPSYQGALVVTF
CDR3 DNA: TGTGCCACCAGCCCATCCTATCAGGGGGCCTTGGTGGTCACCTTC
clone size: few
J gene: TRBJ1-2
V gene: TRBV15
D gene: TRBD1

CDR3 protein: CASRPLAANLYEQYF
CDR3 DNA: TGTGCCAGCAGGCCTCTAGCGGCAAACCTCTACGAGCAGTACTTC
clone size: .
J gene: TRBJ2-7
V gene: TRBV27
D gene: TRBD2

CDR3 protein: CASSPGTGDNSPLHF
CDR3 DNA: TGTGCCAGCAGCCCAGGGACAGGGGATAATTCACCCCTCCACTTT
clone size: .
J gene: TRBJ1-6
V gene: TRBV7-9
D gene: TRBD1

CDR3 protein: CASSQDDRGYGYTF
CDR3 DNA: TGCGCCAGCAGCCAAGATGACCGGGGCTATGGCTACACCTTC
clone size: .
J gene: TRBJ1-2
V gene: TRBV4-3
D gene: .

CDR3 protein: CASSLNNYGYTF
CDR3 DNA: TGTGCCAGCAGCCTTAACAACTATGGCTACACCTTC
clone size: few
J gene: TRBJ1-2
V gene: TRBV7-9
D gene: .

CDR3 protein: CASSQDLGAGTQYF
CDR3 DNA: TGCGCCAGCAGCCAAGATCTGGGTGCGGGGACCCAGTACTTC
clone size: few
J gene: TRBJ2-5
V gene: TRBV4-3
D gene: .

CDR3 protein: CAWTGGTTDTQYF
CDR3 DNA: TGTGCCTGGACGGGGGGGACCACAGATACGCAGTATTTT
clone size: few
J gene: TRBJ2-3
V gene: TRBV30
D gene: TRBD2

CDR3 protein: CASSIEQNTEAFF
CDR3 DNA: TGTGCCAGTAGTATCGAACAGAACACTGAAGCTTTCTTT
clone size: .
J gene: TRBJ1-1
V gene: TRBV19
D gene: .

CDR3 protein: CASSRDLGGYTF
CDR3 DNA: TGTGCCAGCAGCAGGGACCTTGGGGGCTACACCTTC
clone size: .
J gene: TRBJ1-2
V gene: TRBV5-4
D gene: .

CDR3 protein: CASSLSRGSTRNYSNQPQHF
CDR3 DNA: TGTGCCAGCAGTTTATCACGGGGGTCGACCCGAAATTATAGCAATCAGCCCCAGCATTTT
clone size: .
J gene: TRBJ1-5
V gene: TRBV28
D gene: .

CDR3 protein: CASSGLTDTQYF
CDR3 DNA: TGTGCCAGCAGCGGACTCACAGATACGCAGTATTTT
clone size: .
J gene: TRBJ2-3
V gene: TRBV13
D gene: .

CDR3 protein: CASSLGQGNADTQYF
CDR3 DNA: TGTGCCAGCAGCTTAGGGCAGGGCAACGCAGATACGCAGTATTTT
clone size: .
J gene: TRBJ2-3
V gene: TRBV7-9
D gene: .

CDR3 protein: CASSPSRETQYF
CDR3 DNA: TGTGCCAGCTCACCAAGTCGTGAGACCCAGTACTTC
clone size: few
J gene: TRBJ2-5
V gene: TRBV18
D gene: .

CDR3 protein: CASTRDLYNEQFF
CDR3 DNA: TGTGCCAGCACCCGGGACCTGTACAATGAGCAGTTCTTC
clone size: few
J gene: TRBJ2-1
V gene: TRBV2
D gene: .

CDR3 protein: CATRTDRTGKLFF
CDR3 DNA: TGTGCCACCAGGACCGACAGGACTGGGAAACTGTTTTTT
clone size: .
J gene: TRBJ1-4
V gene: TRBV15
D gene: .

CDR3 protein: CASRPGGVYTGELFF
CDR3 DNA: TGCGCCAGCAGACCGGGGGGGGTCTACACCGGGGAGCTGTTTTTT
clone size: .
J gene: TRBJ2-2
V gene: TRBV23-1
D gene: TRBD2

CDR3 protein: CASSVTPVGRETQYF
CDR3 DNA: TGTGCCAGCAGCGTAACTCCCGTAGGGAGAGAGACCCAGTACTTC
clone size: .
J gene: TRBJ2-5
V gene: TRBV9
D gene: .

CDR3 protein: CASSRSILAGDTGELFF
CDR3 DNA: TGCGCCAGCAGCCGCTCAATCCTAGCGGGGGACACCGGGGAGCTGTTTTTT
clone size: .
J gene: TRBJ2-2
V gene: TRBV4-3
D gene: TRBD2

CDR3 protein: CASSPRPTSTDTQYF
CDR3 DNA: TGTGCCAGCAGCCCCCGACCGACTAGTACAGATACGCAGTATTTT
clone size: .
J gene: TRBJ2-3
V gene: TRBV11-3
D gene: .

CDR3 protein: CASSFRQGVSSGANVLTF
CDR3 DNA: TGTGCCAGCAGCTTCAGACAGGGGGTGAGCTCTGGGGCCAACGTCCTGACTTTC
clone size: few
J gene: TRBJ2-6
V gene: TRBV5-4
D gene: TRBD1

CDR3 protein: CASSAASGRKGAEAFF
CDR3 DNA: TGTGCCAGCAGCGCCGCTTCAGGAAGAAAAGGCGCTGAAGCTTTCTTT
clone size: few
J gene: TRBJ1-1
V gene: TRBV7-9
D gene: .